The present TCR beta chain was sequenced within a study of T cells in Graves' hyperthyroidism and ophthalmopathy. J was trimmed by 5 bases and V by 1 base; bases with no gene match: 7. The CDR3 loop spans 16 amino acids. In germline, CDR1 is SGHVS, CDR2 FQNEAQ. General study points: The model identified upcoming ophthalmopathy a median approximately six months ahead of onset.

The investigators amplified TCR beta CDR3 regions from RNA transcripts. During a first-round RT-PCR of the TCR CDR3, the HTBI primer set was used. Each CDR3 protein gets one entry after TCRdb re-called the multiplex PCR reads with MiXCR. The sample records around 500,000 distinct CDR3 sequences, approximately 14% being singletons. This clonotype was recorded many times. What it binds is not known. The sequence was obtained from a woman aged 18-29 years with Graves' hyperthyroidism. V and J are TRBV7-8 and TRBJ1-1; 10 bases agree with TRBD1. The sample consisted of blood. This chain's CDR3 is CASSLEWGQGTTEAFF. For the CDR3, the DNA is TGTGCCAGCAGCTTAGAATGGGGACAGGGGACAACTGAAGCTTTCTTT. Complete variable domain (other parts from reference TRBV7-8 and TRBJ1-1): GAGVSQSPRYKVAKRGQDVALRCDPISGHVSLFWYQQALGQGPEFLTYFQNEAQLDKSGLPSDRFFAERPEGSVSTLKIQRTQQEDSAVYLCASSLEWGQGTTEAFFGQGTRLTVV.